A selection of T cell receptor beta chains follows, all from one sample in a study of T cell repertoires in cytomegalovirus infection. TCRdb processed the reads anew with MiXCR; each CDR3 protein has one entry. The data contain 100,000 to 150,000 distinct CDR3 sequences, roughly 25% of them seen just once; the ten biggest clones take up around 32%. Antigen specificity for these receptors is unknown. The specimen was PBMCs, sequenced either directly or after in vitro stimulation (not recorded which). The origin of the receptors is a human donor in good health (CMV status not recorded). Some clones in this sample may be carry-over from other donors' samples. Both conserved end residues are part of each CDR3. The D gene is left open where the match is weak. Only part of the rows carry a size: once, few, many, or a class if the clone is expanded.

TGTGCCAGCAGCCCGGGACTAGCCCTAGATACGCAGTATTTT | CASSPGLALDTQYF | TRBD2 | TRBJ2-3 | many | TRBV7-2
TGTGCCAGTAGAGCGGGGGGCGGAGGCTACACCTTC | CASRAGGGGYTF | . | TRBJ1-2 | . | TRBV19
TGTGCCAGCAGCAAAACCACAGGTACAGATACGCAGTATTTT | CASSKTTGTDTQYF | . | TRBJ2-3 | many | TRBV7-2
TGTGCCACCAGCATCAGACCCTGGGATTCACCCCTCCACTTT | CATSIRPWDSPLHF | . | TRBJ1-6 | once | TRBV15
TGTGCCAGCAGCTTAAGTATCGATAGGGTGGTCAAACCCCAGCATTTT | CASSLSIDRVVKPQHF | . | TRBJ1-5 | few | TRBV5-8
TGTGCCAGCAGCTTGCTCGGACTTGGGAAGGACAACATTCAGTACTTC | CASSLLGLGKDNIQYF | . | TRBJ2-4 | many | TRBV7-2
TGTGCCAGCAGCCTGCTACCGTCCCCTAGCACAGATACGCAGTATTTT | CASSLLPSPSTDTQYF | . | TRBJ2-3 | few | TRBV12-3/TRBV12-4
TGTGCCAGCAGCTTAGAGTCTAGCGGAAGAGAGACCCAGTACTTC | CASSLESSGRETQYF | TRBD2 | TRBJ2-5 | . | TRBV11-2
TGTGCCAGCAGCTTATCAGGGGCCCAAGAGACCCAGTACTTC | CASSLSGAQETQYF | . | TRBJ2-5 | few | TRBV7-3
TGTGCTAGTGGTTTGGTACTCCTCCCGGTCGTTCCGGCGGGAAAACTGTTTTTT | CASGLVLLPVVPAGKLFF | . | TRBJ1-4 | few | TRBV12-5